The 30 T cell receptor beta chains in this list originate from one sample, sequenced in a study of T cells after yellow fever vaccination. TCRdb processed the 5' RACE reads anew with MiXCR; each CDR3 protein has one entry. Of 250,000 to 400,000 distinct CDR3 sequences listed, approximately 4% are singletons. This specimen was PBMCs, taken 5 days after the yellow fever booster vaccination. Every receptor here comes from a man aged 18 to 30 who received the YFV17D yellow fever vaccine.

This clonotype was picked up a small number of times. Relative to the germline gene, one junction end is altered; a read error may explain this. This sequence joins TRBV4-3 and TRBJ1-2; D is ambiguous. The CDR3 runs 14 residues. CDR1 is LGHNA and CDR2 is YSLEER in the germline V gene. The CDR3 DNA follows: TGCGCCAGAAGCCAAGATATCGGCGGAAATGGCTACACCTTC. It encodes CARSQDIGGNGYTF.

V usage is TRBV27 and J usage is TRBJ2-5; D remains ambiguous. CDR1 and CDR2 from the germline V gene are MNHEY and SMNVEV (reference sequence). V shed 6 bases and J shed 5 bases, with 19 bases lying between them. This CDR3 contains 15 residues. The CDR3 DNA reads as TGTGCCAGCAGACCCCCCCATGGGCTCGGGGAGACCCAGTACTTC. The encoded protein is CASRPPHGLGETQYF.

This clonotype was detected a few times. The rearrangement links TRBV7-2 to TRBJ1-1; 8 bases map to TRBD1. Germline CDR1 SGHTA, CDR2 FQGNSA. CDR3 length: 15 amino acids. The V and J ends lost 4 bases and 6 bases, in that order; junction bases with no gene match: 10. The CDR3 sequence is CASSWNRGEAAEAFF. The CDR3 DNA reads as TGTGCCAGCAGCTGGAACAGGGGGGAGGCGGCTGAAGCTTTCTTT.

CDR3 coding DNA: TGTGCCAGCAGCCTGGACTGGGGATACAATGAGCAGTTCTTC. Its protein product is CASSLDWGYNEQFF. This chain joins TRBV7-2 and TRBJ2-1; possibly TRBD2 for D (5 bases). Germline assignment: CDR1 SGHTA and CDR2 FQGNSA. The CDR3 is 14 residues long. V was pared by 5 bases and J by 4 bases, with 12 bases between.

At least ten counts were recorded for this clonotype. This chain uses TRBV10-1 with TRBJ1-5; 8 bases map to TRBD1. CDR1 is WNHNN, CDR2 SYGVQD, per germline (reference sequence). V gave up 6 bases and J gave up 0 bases; unmatched junction bases: 10. The CDR3 covers 17 residues. The CDR3 DNA reads as TGCGCCAGCAGCCCCAGGGGACAGGACTATAGCAATCAGCCCCAGCATTTT. It specifies CASSPRGQDYSNQPQHF.

The sample holds many counts of this clonotype. J is TRBJ1-5 and V is TRBV7-3, with 10 bases matching TRBD1. The CDR3 loop spans 15 amino acids. Germline V gene sequence: CDR1 SGHTA, CDR2 FQGTGA. The V and J ends lost 5 bases and 5 bases, in that order; junction bases with no gene match: 6. The CDR3 bases are TGTGCCAGCAGCCCTGACAGGGGGCGTCATCAGCCCCAGCATTTT. It encodes CASSPDRGRHQPQHF.

This clonotype occurred a few times. The chain links TRBV7-9 to TRBJ1-3; weak D call: TRBD1 (5 bases). This CDR3 is 19 amino acids long. Looked up from germline, CDR1 is SEHNR and CDR2 is FQNEAQ (reference sequence). Trimming cost V 3 bases and J 0 bases, with 21 bases left between them. CDR3 bases: TGTGCCAGCAGCTTTCCAATAGGGAAGGGGACTGCCTCTGGAAACACCATATATTTT. It codes for CASSFPIGKGTASGNTIYF.

This clonotype was seen a handful of times. This chain connects TRBV7-3 to TRBJ2-2; no clear D gene. The CDR3 is made up of 13 amino acids. The germline V gene encodes CDR1 SGHTA and CDR2 FQGTGA. V was clipped by 2 bases and J by 5 bases, with 6 bases between them. The CDR3 loop is CASSLRLTGELFF. In DNA, the CDR3 is TGTGCCAGCAGCTTACGGCTGACCGGGGAGCTGTTTTTT.

V and J are TRBV11-2 and TRBJ2-1; D remains ambiguous. V was clipped by 4 bases and J by 7 bases, with 14 bases between them. This CDR3 comprises 14 residues. Looked up from germline, CDR1 is SGHAT and CDR2 is FQNNGV. The CDR3 DNA sequence: TGTGCCAGCAGCTCTCGGTTACGGGTAAATGAGCAGTTCTTC. Its translation: CASSSRLRVNEQFF.

This clonotype was found many times. The rearrangement uses TRBV7-6 and TRBJ1-1, with D possibly being TRBD1 (5 bases). The germline CDR1 and CDR2 sequences are SGHVS and FNYEAQ. V dropped 1 base and J dropped 3 bases, with 12 bases sitting between them. The CDR3 spans 15 residues. CDR3 DNA sequence: TGTGCCAGCAGCTTAGACGCCTCGGGGGACACTGAAGCTTTCTTT. Translated: CASSLDASGDTEAFF.

J is TRBJ1-2 and V is TRBV5-5; D remains ambiguous. Deletions cut 0 bases from V and 3 bases from J, with 12 bases between. CDR3 length: 15 residues. Germline lookup yields CDR1 SGHKS and CDR2 YYEKEE (reference sequence). The CDR3 is CASSLGSRVDYGYTF. The CDR3 region has the DNA TGTGCCAGCAGCTTGGGCAGCCGGGTGGACTATGGCTACACCTTC.

This clonotype was seen more than once but under ten times. The gene calls are TRBV4-1 and TRBJ2-1, with a tentative D call TRBD1 (5 bases). V was trimmed by 4 bases and J by 5 bases, leaving 6 bases between them. Germline values: CDR1 MGHRA, CDR2 YSYEKL. The CDR3 sequence is 12 residues long. This CDR3 is CASSRRDNEQFF. The CDR3, as DNA: TGCGCCAGCAGCCGCAGGGACAATGAGCAGTTCTTC.

V is TRBV5-6 and J is TRBJ1-2, with a tentative D call TRBD1 (5 bases). The CDR3 spans 12 residues. CDR1 and CDR2 (germline): SGHDT, YYEEEE. With 4 bases removed from V and 12 bases from J, the gap between germline ends came to 16 bases. The CDR3 loop reads CASSQGGQVDTF. The DNA for the CDR3 is TGTGCCAGCAGCCAGGGCGGGCAGGTGGACACCTTC.

The chain combines TRBV7-9 with TRBJ1-6; 9 bases are shared with TRBD1. The CDR3 extends over 15 amino acids. Germline lookup yields CDR1 SEHNR and CDR2 FQNEAQ (reference sequence). J lost 8 bases, V lost 5 bases, and 7 bases had no gene match. Here the CDR3 reads CASSPDRGIHSPLHF. CDR3 bases: TGTGCCAGCAGCCCAGACAGGGGGATTCATTCACCCCTCCACTTT. Looking up the rest from reference TRBV7-9 and TRBJ1-6 gives the full variable domain: DTGVSQNPRHKITKRGQNVTFRCDPISEHNRLYWYRQTLGQGPEFLTYFQNEAQLEKSRLLSDRFSAERPKGSFSTLEIQRTEQGDSAMYLCASSPDRGIHSPLHFGNGTRLTVT.

This chain joins TRBV18 and TRBJ2-1; 8 positions agree with TRBD1. This CDR3 is 15 amino acids long. V trimming: 3 bases; J trimming: 5 bases; junction bases outside the gene matches: 6. Germline CDR1 is KGHSH and CDR2 is LQKENI. The CDR3 reads CASSPPGTGHNEQFF. In nucleotides, the CDR3 is TGTGCCAGCTCACCCCCCGGGACAGGTCACAATGAGCAGTTCTTC.

This chain uses TRBV19 with TRBJ2-1, with a tentative D call TRBD1 (6 bases). This CDR3 has 13 amino acids. The V end lost 4 bases, the J end lost 5 bases, and 9 bases lay between the germline ends. Germline CDR1 reads LNHDA; CDR2 reads SQIVND (reference sequence). CDR3 nucleotide sequence: TGTGCCAGTAGTACCAGGGGTAACAATGAGCAGTTCTTC. Its translation is CASSTRGNNEQFF.

The chain couples TRBV2 to TRBJ2-2, with TRBD1 identical over 9 bases. The CDR3 covers 16 residues. The J segment lost 3 bases and the V segment lost 7 bases, leaving 9 bases of the junction unmatched. Germline CDR1 and CDR2: SNHLY and FYNNEI. CDR3 nucleotides: TGTGCCAGCACCCAAACAGGGGGCAGCTACACCGGGGAGCTGTTTTTT. This gives the protein CASTQTGGSYTGELFF.

In this sample, this clonotype turned up many times. The V call is TRBV11-2, the J call TRBJ1-1; D perhaps matches TRBD1 (6 bases). Germline V gene data show CDR1 as SGHAT and CDR2 as FQNNGV. CDR3 length: 15 residues. The germline V and J ends were trimmed by 1 base and 2 bases, with 11 bases remaining between them. CDR3 coding DNA: TGTGCCAGCAGCTTAGTGGGGGGGCATAACACTGAAGCTTTCTTT. Translation: CASSLVGGHNTEAFF.

The chain employs TRBV3-1 and TRBJ2-5, with D perhaps being TRBD1 or TRBD2 (5 bases each). V was pared by 0 bases and J by 4 bases, with 15 bases between. This CDR3 is built from 16 residues. Germline V gene lookup returns CDR1 LGHDT and CDR2 YNNKEL (reference sequence). Here the CDR3 DNA reads TGTGCCAGCAGCCAAGATAGGGGACCCCGTCGAGAGACCCAGTACTTC. Translating gives CASSQDRGPRRETQYF.

This clonotype has more than one count but fewer than ten. The V gene is TRBV5-5, the J gene TRBJ2-7; 7 nucleotides agree with TRBD2. The CDR3 contains 14 residues. Germline V gene data show CDR1 as SGHKS and CDR2 as YYEKEE (reference sequence). V dropped 0 bases and J dropped 1; count of bases not matched to a gene: 1. In nucleotides, the CDR3 is TGTGCCAGCAGCTTGGGCGGGGGTTCCTACGAGCAGTACGTC. It translates to CASSLGGGSYEQYV.

This clonotype was seen ten or more times. At one boundary the junction diverges from the germline segment, which might be a read error. This rearrangement joins TRBV5-1 to TRBJ1-1; a weak D match, TRBD1 (6 bases). Germline V CDR1 and CDR2: SGHRS, YFSETQ. The CDR3 has 13 residues. Here the CDR3 reads CASSLQGNTEAFF. The CDR3 nucleotides are TGTGCCAGCAGCTTACAGGGGAACACTGAAGCTTTCTTT.

This clonotype was counted many times. The chain links TRBV6-5 to TRBJ2-3; 9 bases agree with TRBD2. Per the germline V gene, CDR1 is MNHEY and CDR2 is SVGAGI. The CDR3 is made up of 16 amino acids. Losses at the gene ends were 0 bases for V and 1 base for J; bases not matched to a gene: 2. CDR3: CASSYSQRGGTDTQYF. The CDR3, as DNA: TGTGCCAGCAGTTACTCACAGCGGGGGGGCACAGATACGCAGTATTTT.

This clonotype was found many times. The chain is built from TRBV5-1 and TRBJ2-7; the D is unclear. Germline-derived CDR1 and CDR2 are SGHRS and YFSETQ. Trimming cost V 0 bases and J 5 bases, with 12 bases left between them. This CDR3 is built from 14 residues. CDR3 loop: CASSLDRGTHEQYF. The CDR3 coding sequence is TGCGCCAGCAGCTTGGACAGAGGTACCCACGAGCAGTACTTC. Based on the CDR3 plus reference TRBV5-1 and TRBJ2-7, the full variable domain is KAGVTQTPRYLIKTRGQQVTLSCSPISGHRSVSWYQQTPGQGLQFLFEYFSETQRNKGNFPGRFSGRQFSNSRSEMNVSTLELGDSALYLCASSLDRGTHEQYFGPGTRLTVT.

CDR3 sequence (DNA): TGTGCCAGCAGTTTATTCCTACAGGGGGTAAGGGAGACCCAGTACTTC. Its translation is CASSLFLQGVRETQYF. The chain is built from TRBV28 and TRBJ2-5; 8 bases are a match to TRBD1. The germline V gene encodes CDR1 MDHEN and CDR2 SYDVKM. The CDR3 has 16 residues. With 1 base clipped from V and 5 bases from J, the junction kept 9 bases outside the gene matches.

With regard to this clonotype: The CDR3 end shows no conserved phenylalanine or tryptophan, and so a read error is likely. The gene calls are TRBV20-1 and TRBJ1-6; TRBD1 aligns across 7 bases. V lost 3 bases and J lost 9; bases outside the gene matches: 8. CDR3 length: 14 residues. CDR1 is DFQATT and CDR2 is SNEGSKA in the germline V gene (reference sequence). CDR3 sequence reads: CSASPPGQFSPLHY. The CDR3 DNA reads TGCAGTGCTAGTCCACCGGGACAGTTTTCACCCCTCCACTAT.

This chain's CDR3 is CASSLPQASSYNEQFF. The DNA of the CDR3 is TGTGCCAGCAGTTTGCCACAGGCAAGCTCCTACAATGAGCAGTTCTTC. The chain has TRBV28 and TRBJ2-1, with D maybe TRBD1 (5 bases). Germline lookup yields CDR1 MDHEN and CDR2 SYDVKM. The CDR3 has 16 amino acids. With 3 bases removed from V and 0 bases from J, the gap between germline ends came to 12 bases.

This clonotype was seen only a few times. The chain is built from TRBV20-1 and TRBJ1-5; tentative D call: TRBD1 (6 bases). Trimming cost V 4 bases and J 5 bases, with 9 bases left between them. The germline V gene encodes CDR1 DFQATT and CDR2 SNEGSKA (reference sequence). The CDR3 length is 12 residues. The CDR3 region has the DNA TGCAGTGCTATAACAGGGTATCAGCCCCAGCATTTT. It encodes CSAITGYQPQHF.

The chain combines TRBV6-4 with TRBJ1-5; TRBD1 might be the D (5 bases). This CDR3 is built from 13 residues. Between the trimmed V and J ends, which lost 3 bases and 7 bases, there was a span of 10 bases. Germline CDR1 MRHNA, CDR2 SNTAGT. This CDR3 is CASSERDGQPQHF. Written as DNA, the CDR3 is TGTGCCAGCAGTGAAAGGGACGGGCAGCCCCAGCATTTT.

This clonotype turned up a few times. This rearrangement joins TRBV20-1 to TRBJ1-5; 8 bases map to TRBD1. CDR1 and CDR2 (germline): DFQATT, SNEGSKA (reference sequence). The trim removed 6 bases at V and 4 bases at J, leaving 5 bases unmatched. This CDR3 spans 13 amino acids. The CDR3, as DNA: TGCAGTGCCCCACGACAGGGGAATCAGCCCCAGCATTTT. Residues: CSAPRQGNQPQHF.

The genes are TRBV20-1 and TRBJ2-2, with 7 bases matching TRBD2. The CDR3 runs 14 residues. Germline CDR1 is DFQATT and CDR2 is SNEGSKA (reference sequence). V lost 6 bases, J lost 0 bases, and 4 bases stayed unmatched. The CDR3: CSAVSGTNTGELFF. In DNA, the CDR3 is TGCAGTGCAGTGAGCGGGACGAACACCGGGGAGCTGTTTTTT.